The 23 T cell receptor beta chains given below trace back to one sample, sequenced in a study of blood T cell repertoires in COVID-19. Produced via immunoSEQ multiplex PCR; TCRdb's table is partial and in-frame only. This sample has about 48,000 clones; 75% to 90% occur once, and the top ten carry 15% to 20%. Sequenced sample: peripheral blood. All receptors derive from a human donor in a cohort sampled during active COVID-19.

Only one count was recorded for this clone. This chain connects TRBV3-1 (or the pseudogene TRBV3-2) to TRBJ2-5; D unclear. The V gene's germline CDR1 is LGHDT and CDR2 YNNKEL (reference sequence). This CDR3 has 17 amino acids. V was trimmed by 8 bases and J by 2 bases, leaving 24 bases between them. The CDR3 reads CASFSSRQAVLQETQYF. Written as DNA, the CDR3 is TGTGCCAGCTTTTCATCCCGCCAGGCAGTCTTACAAGAGACCCAGTACTTC.

The chain uses TRBV7-3 and TRBJ2-1; TRBD1 matches at 9 bases. The trim removed 2 bases at V and 9 bases at J, leaving 8 bases unmatched. The CDR3 is made up of 15 amino acids. Germline CDR1 SGHTA, CDR2 FQGTGA. CDR3 DNA sequence: TGTGCCAGCAGCTTACTGGGGCCGGGACAGGGTGAGCAGTTCTTC. Translated, it gives CASSLLGPGQGEQFF.

The chain recombines TRBV27 with TRBJ2-7, with TRBD1 as a possible D gene (5 bases). CDR1 and CDR2 from the germline V gene are MNHEY and SMNVEV (reference sequence). Trimming took 3 bases from V and 0 from J, leaving 9 bases between them. The CDR3 length is 14 residues. CDR3: CASSLAGLSYEQYF. As DNA, the CDR3 is TGTGCCAGCAGTTTGGCAGGGCTCTCCTACGAGCAGTACTTC.

The V gene is TRBV12-5, the J gene TRBJ2-5; 8 positions agree with TRBD1. CDR3 length equals 17 residues. J was trimmed by 2 bases and V by 6 bases; bases with no gene match: 14. Germline V gives CDR1 LGHNT, CDR2 FRNRAP. The CDR3 loop reads CASGTDRQGRHQETQYF. The CDR3 DNA sequence: TGTGCTAGTGGCACCGACCGACAGGGGCGCCATCAAGAGACCCAGTACTTC.

The J gene is TRBJ2-1, the V gene TRBV6-2 or TRBV6-3; D may be TRBD2 (7 bases). CDR1 is MNHEY and CDR2 is SVGEGT in the germline V gene. There are 15 residues in the CDR3. V dropped 6 bases and J dropped 7 bases, with 19 bases sitting between them. The CDR3 reads CASSHRGGPWNEQFF. As DNA, the CDR3 is TGTGCCAGCAGCCACCGCGGGGGCCCTTGGAATGAGCAGTTCTTC.

This chain links TRBV2 with TRBJ2-3, with 10 bases aligning to TRBD2. The trim removed 5 bases at V and 5 bases at J, leaving 7 bases unmatched. Germline CDR1 reads SNHLY; CDR2 reads FYNNEI. The CDR3 extends over 15 amino acids. CDR3 DNA sequence: TGTGCCAGCAGTCAACGAGCGGGAGGGATAGATACGCAGTATTTT. Its translation: CASSQRAGGIDTQYF.

CDR3 sequence (DNA): TGTGCCAGCAGCCTCTCCGGGACTACGATCTACAATGAGCAGTTCTTC. Amino acids: CASSLSGTTIYNEQFF. The rearrangement joins TRBV2 to TRBJ2-1, with 7 bases identical to TRBD2. CDR3 length equals 16 residues. J was trimmed by 3 bases and V by 6 bases; bases with no gene match: 11. Germline V CDR1 and CDR2: SNHLY, FYNNEI.

The rearrangement joins TRBV6-5 to TRBJ1-1; 7 bases agree with TRBD1. The CDR3 is 13 residues long. CDR1 MNHEY and CDR2 SVGAGI come from the germline V gene. V lost 8 bases to trimming and J lost 7 bases; unmatched junction nucleotides: 10. The CDR3 sequence is CASRDSLWGEAFF. The CDR3 DNA reads TGTGCCAGCCGGGACAGCCTATGGGGTGAAGCTTTCTTT.

This clone is a singleton in its sample. The chain joins TRBV2 to TRBJ2-1; 10 nucleotides align to TRBD2. The germline gives CDR1 SNHLY, CDR2 FYNNEI. There are 15 residues in the CDR3. Trimming cost V 5 bases and J 6 bases; bases outside gene matches: 7. CDR3 protein: CASSISAGGSNEQFF. The CDR3 nucleotides are TGTGCCAGCAGTATCTCAGCGGGAGGGAGCAATGAGCAGTTCTTC.

The chain is built from TRBV2 and TRBJ1-5; possibly TRBD1 for D (6 bases). Germline V CDR1 and CDR2: SNHLY, FYNNEI. The CDR3 has 12 residues. V was pared by 7 bases and J by 4 bases, with 8 bases between. This CDR3 is CASMDSNQPQHF. For the CDR3, the DNA is TGTGCCAGCATGGACAGTAATCAGCCCCAGCATTTT.

This clone was seen just once. J is TRBJ1-1 and V is TRBV5-1; tentative D call: TRBD1 (6 bases). Germline V lookup: CDR1 SGHRS, CDR2 YFSETQ. The CDR3 runs to 15 residues. The V end was cut by 4 bases, the J end by 1 base, with 14 bases between. The CDR3 nucleotides are TGCGCCAGCAGCCAAGGGGGGGCCCCGAACACTGAAGCTTTCTTT. Encoded protein: CASSQGGAPNTEAFF.

V and J are TRBV7-6 and TRBJ2-7; possible D gene TRBD2, 6 bases. Trimming pared 8 bases from V and 6 bases from J, leaving 17 bases between. This CDR3 is 13 amino acids long. The germline V gene encodes CDR1 SGHVS and CDR2 FNYEAQ. The CDR3 DNA follows: TGTGCCAGCGCGCGTTATCCGGGAGCCGAGCAGTACTTC. This sequence encodes CASARYPGAEQYF.

V gene TRBV19 combines with J gene TRBJ2-7; D uncertain. The CDR3 loop spans 15 amino acids. V was trimmed by 0 bases and J by 3 bases, leaving 12 bases between them. From germline, CDR1 is LNHDA and CDR2 SQIVND (reference sequence). As DNA, the CDR3 is TGTGCCAGTAGTATAGAAGGCCATGGGCACTACGAGCAGTACTTC. As protein: CASSIEGHGHYEQYF.

This sequence joins TRBV29-1 and TRBJ2-5; D is perhaps TRBD1 (6 bases). CDR3 length: 12 residues. The germline V gene encodes CDR1 SQVTM and CDR2 ANQGSEA. V lost 3 bases and J lost 4, with 9 bases in between. The CDR3 region has the DNA TGCAGCGTTGACACAGGGTTAGAGACCCAGTACTTC. The encoded protein is CSVDTGLETQYF.

The chain carries TRBV4-2 and TRBJ2-7, with D perhaps TRBD1 (6 bases). CDR1 and CDR2 (germline): LGHNA, YNFKEQ. V was pared by 3 bases and J by 0 bases, with 21 bases between. This CDR3 is 18 amino acids long. The CDR3 reads CASSQAQGNTYHSYEQYF. CDR3 nucleotide sequence: TGTGCCAGCAGCCAGGCCCAGGGGAACACTTATCACTCCTACGAGCAGTACTTC.

The chain joins TRBV27 to TRBJ2-5, with D uncertain. V was shortened by 6 bases and J by 5 bases, with 13 bases between the two germline ends. Germline CDR1 reads MNHEY; CDR2 reads SMNVEV (reference sequence). The CDR3 has 13 amino acids. CDR3 in DNA: TGTGCCAGCAGCCCGCAAGTCGGGGAGACCCAGTACTTC. Protein sequence: CASSPQVGETQYF.

The chain employs TRBV19 and TRBJ1-1, with D perhaps TRBD1 (5 bases). The CDR3 extends over 11 amino acids. CDR1 is LNHDA and CDR2 is SQIVND in the germline V gene (reference sequence). The V end lost 4 bases, the J end lost 6 bases, and 6 bases lay between the germline ends. The CDR3 loop is CASSTGAEAFF. Written as DNA, the CDR3 is TGTGCCAGTAGTACGGGGGCTGAAGCTTTCTTT.

The rearrangement links TRBV4-1 to TRBJ2-1, with D possibly matching TRBD2 (6 bases). The germline V gene encodes CDR1 MGHRA and CDR2 YSYEKL. This CDR3 is 17 amino acids long. Deletions cut 3 bases from V and 0 bases from J, with 15 bases between. This CDR3 reads CASSHPVNGSSYNEQFF. CDR3 nucleotide sequence: TGCGCCAGCAGCCACCCAGTTAACGGGAGCTCCTACAATGAGCAGTTCTTC.

The J gene is TRBJ1-2, the V gene TRBV21-1; the tabulated D call, TRBD1, remains unverified against the DNA. TRBV21-1 is an annotated pseudogene. The CDR3 has 14 residues. The CDR3: CASSIRQGPYGYTF. CDR3 sequence (DNA): TGTGCCAGCAGCATTCGACAGGGACCCTATGGCTACACCTTC.

Only one count was recorded for this clone. The chain is built from TRBV19 and TRBJ2-7; D remains ambiguous. V lost 5 bases and J 2 bases, leaving 10 bases between the germline ends. The CDR3 has 13 amino acids. CDR1 LNHDA and CDR2 SQIVND come from the germline V gene (reference sequence). The CDR3 here is CASSSGPTYEQYF. Here the CDR3 DNA reads TGTGCCAGTAGTTCCGGTCCCACCTACGAGCAGTACTTC. Looking up the rest from reference TRBV19 and TRBJ2-7 gives the full variable domain: DGGITQSPKYLFRKEGQNVTLSCEQNLNHDAMYWYRQDPGQGLRLIYYSQIVNDFQKGDIAEGYSVSREKKESFPLTVTSAQKNPTAFYLCASSSGPTYEQYFGPGTRLTVT.

This chain uses TRBV5-1 with TRBJ2-7, with a possible D match to TRBD1 (5 bases). This CDR3 contains 15 residues. The germline V gene encodes CDR1 SGHRS and CDR2 YFSETQ. Deletions cut 0 bases from V and 0 bases from J, with 10 bases between. The CDR3 sequence: CASSLEQGSSYEQYF. CDR3 coding DNA: TGCGCCAGCAGCTTGGAGCAGGGCAGCTCCTACGAGCAGTACTTC.

V usage is TRBV20-1 and J usage is TRBJ1-2; D is unclear. Looked up from germline, CDR1 is DFQATT and CDR2 is SNEGSKA (reference sequence). V was trimmed by 3 bases and J by 1 base, leaving 9 bases between them. CDR3 length: 13 amino acids. The CDR3 loop is CSASNTFNYGYTF. The CDR3 region has the DNA TGCAGTGCTAGTAACACCTTTAACTATGGCTACACCTTC.

This rearrangement joins TRBV6-6 to TRBJ2-7, with TRBD1 as a possible D gene (5 bases). CDR3 length: 13 residues. Looked up from germline, CDR1 is MNHNY and CDR2 is SVGAGI (reference sequence). The germline V and J ends were trimmed by 2 bases and 2 bases, with 7 bases remaining between them. CDR3 in DNA: TGTGCCAGCAGTTACGAGACAGCCTACGAGCAGTACTTC. This gives the protein CASSYETAYEQYF.